Sequencing of this T cell receptor beta chain was carried out in a study of blood T cell repertoires in COVID-19. Study-level background: COVID-19 samples collected from the United States, Italy and Spain covered acute and convalescent phases. T cells, B-cell-depleted T cells, or PBMCs provided the cDNA or gDNA that served as material.

How the authors handled the data: Amplification with reference gene primers provided the estimates of nucleated cell counts. Here immunoSEQ multiplex PCR was the method, and the copy in TCRdb shows in-frame clones only, minus some. D and trimming come from the DNA, and the V and J calls and clone size come from that table. Altogether 200,000 to 300,000 clones are present, about 91% being singletons, with the ten largest covering roughly 6%. It was during active infection that Seattle patients were enrolled and then longitudinally followed. The sequence was obtained from a woman aged 25 to 45 with COVID-19, enrolled during active disease. Sequencing was carried out using peripheral blood.

The CDR3 protein is CASSQEGGHEADTQYF. In DNA form, the CDR3 reads TGCGCCAGCAGCCAAGAAGGGGGCCACGAGGCAGATACGCAGTATTTT. The chain combines TRBV4-1 with TRBJ2-3, with 7 bases fitting TRBD1. The length of the CDR3 is 16 residues. The germline V gene encodes CDR1 MGHRA and CDR2 YSYEKL. With V trimmed by 0 bases and J by 4 bases, 7 bases remained unmatched.